This is a list of T cell receptor beta chains from one sample in a study of blood T cell repertoires in COVID-19. Profiled with immunoSEQ multiplex PCR; TCRdb holds only in-frame clones, not every one. Among fewer than 350,000 clones listed, approximately 87% were seen once. The material sequenced was peripheral blood. The origin of the receptors is a woman in her twenties or thirties with COVID-19, enrolled during active disease. Each CDR3 is given with its conserved first and last residue. Each record gives: clone size, CDR3 length, V gene, J gene, D gene, CDR3 protein, CDR3 DNA. The D gene is left open where the match is weak. Clone size is given for some rows only: seen once, a few or many times, or a class if the clone is expanded.

>.|15|TRBV7-8|TRBJ1-5|TRBD1
CASSSQGTSNQPQHF
TGTGCCAGCAGCTCACAGGGGACCAGCAATCAGCCCCAGCATTTT
>.|17|TRBV3-1/TRBV3-2|TRBJ1-2|TRBD1
CASSQVIFTGDIYGYTF
TGTGCCAGCAGCCAAGTTATATTCACAGGGGACATCTATGGCTACACCTTC
>.|17|TRBV19|TRBJ2-5|TRBD1
CASSIGTRTGGRETQYF
TGTGCCAGTAGTATAGGTACCCGGACAGGGGGCAGGGAGACCCAGTACTTC
>.|15|TRBV9|TRBJ2-1|.
CASSVGQGSYNEQFF
TGTGCCAGCAGCGTAGGGCAGGGGAGCTACAATGAGCAGTTCTTC
>.|15|TRBV7-9|TRBJ1-2|.
CASSPADVPTGGYTF
TGTGCCAGCAGCCCAGCGGACGTCCCTACTGGTGGCTACACCTTC
>.|15|TRBV7-6|TRBJ1-4|TRBD1
CASSLTDRVGEKLFF
TGTGCCAGCAGCTTAACCGACAGGGTAGGGGAAAAACTGTTTTTT
>.|16|TRBV25-1|TRBJ2-1|TRBD1
CASSESGGQSYNEQFF
TGTGCCAGCAGTGAATCAGGGGGACAGTCTTACAATGAGCAGTTCTTC
>once|14|TRBV19|TRBJ2-5|.
CASSMGGPGETQYF
TGTGCCAGTAGTATGGGGGGGCCCGGTGAGACCCAGTACTTC
>.|13|TRBV27|TRBJ1-1|.
CASTRQGYTEAFF
TGTGCCAGCACCAGGCAGGGCTACACTGAAGCTTTCTTT
>.|16|TRBV5-1|TRBJ1-3|TRBD1
CASSSSGGLRGNTIYF
TGCGCCAGCAGCTCCTCAGGGGGTTTGAGGGGAAACACCATATATTTT
>.|18|TRBV5-4|TRBJ2-7|TRBD2
CASSRLGLAGGWTYEQYF
TGTGCCAGCAGCCGGCTTGGACTAGCGGGGGGCTGGACCTACGAGCAGTACTTC
>.|16|TRBV11-2|TRBJ2-3|TRBD2
CASNAGAGRGTDTQYF
TGTGCCAGCAACGCAGGCGCGGGGAGGGGCACAGATACGCAGTATTTT
>.|17|TRBV3-1/TRBV3-2|TRBJ2-3|TRBD1
CASSQLSGTASTDTQYF
TGTGCCAGCAGCCAATTGTCGGGGACAGCTAGCACAGATACGCAGTATTTT
>.|14|TRBV5-1|TRBJ1-2|TRBD1
CASSLSQGADGYTF
TGCGCCAGCAGCTTGAGCCAGGGGGCGGATGGCTACACCTTC
>.|12|TRBV4-1|TRBJ2-7|.
CASSQVGAEQYF
TGCGCCAGCAGCCAAGTAGGGGCCGAGCAGTACTTC
>.|16|TRBV4-2|TRBJ2-5|TRBD2
CASSQAGRGVQETQYF
TGTGCCAGCAGCCAAGCGGGGCGGGGGGTCCAAGAGACCCAGTACTTC
>.|15|TRBV7-2|TRBJ1-6|TRBD1
CASSLLGQGGSPLHF
TGTGCCAGCAGCTTACTCGGACAGGGCGGATCACCCCTCCACTTT
>few|15|TRBV30|TRBJ2-6|.
CAWSVYISGANVLTF
TGTGCCTGGAGTGTTTATATCTCTGGGGCCAACGTCCTGACTTTC
>.|14|TRBV2|TRBJ2-7|.
CASSEFGSTNEQYF
TGTGCCAGCAGTGAATTTGGCTCAACGAACGAGCAGTACTTC
>.|14|TRBV7-9|TRBJ1-1|TRBD1
CASSSGTANTEAFF
TGTGCCAGCAGCTCCGGGACAGCTAACACTGAAGCTTTCTTT
>.|14|TRBV5-1|TRBJ1-2|TRBD1
CASSPGTGGYGYTF
TGCGCCAGCAGCCCCGGGACAGGCGGCTATGGCTACACCTTC
>.|14|TRBV24-1|TRBJ2-3|.
CATSESGKSDTQYF
TGTGCCACCAGTGAATCAGGGAAATCAGATACGCAGTATTTT
>.|14|TRBV5-6|TRBJ1-2|.
CASSLTGTLYGYTF
TGTGCCAGCAGCTTGACCGGGACACTCTATGGCTACACCTTC
>.|13|TRBV18|TRBJ1-2|.
CASSAAGEGGYTF
TGTGCCAGCTCCGCCGCAGGCGAAGGCGGCTACACCTTC
>once|13|TRBV27|TRBJ2-3|.
CASSLQYTDTQYF
TGTGCCAGCAGTTTACAGTACACAGATACGCAGTATTTT
>.|14|TRBV5-6|TRBJ1-2|.
CASSPGSRTMGYTF
TGTGCCAGCAGCCCCGGGAGCAGAACTATGGGCTACACCTTC
>.|13|TRBV19|TRBJ1-6|.
CASTSDRWSPLHF
TGTGCCAGTACCTCAGACAGGTGGTCACCCCTCCACTTT
>.|14|TRBV9|TRBJ1-1|.
CASSVGGYYTEAFF
TGTGCCAGCAGCGTGGGGGGTTATTACACTGAAGCTTTCTTT
>.|14|TRBV19|TRBJ2-4|TRBD1
CASSIGQGINIQYF
TGTGCCAGTAGTATTGGACAGGGGATAAACATTCAGTACTTC
>.|12|TRBV24-1|TRBJ1-4|.
CATSDEAGRMFF
TGTGCCACCAGTGATGAGGCAGGGAGGATGTTTTTT
>.|15|TRBV7-9|TRBJ1-1|.
CASRPTGTRNTEAFF
TGTGCCAGCAGACCAACCGGGACACGGAACACTGAAGCTTTCTTT
>.|13|TRBV9|TRBJ1-6|.
CASSETRGSPLHF
TGTGCCAGCAGCGAAACCAGGGGTTCACCCCTCCACTTT
>.|12|TRBV11-2|TRBJ2-1|.
CASSLFVREQFF
TGTGCCAGCAGCTTATTCGTGCGTGAGCAGTTCTTC
>.|14|TRBV28|TRBJ1-2|TRBD1
CASSLDRGLGGYTF
TGTGCCAGCAGTTTAGACAGGGGGCTTGGTGGCTACACCTTC
>.|15|TRBV7-9|TRBJ2-2|TRBD1
CASSGRTGNTGELFF
TGTGCCAGCAGCGGGCGGACAGGAAACACCGGGGAGCTGTTTTTT
>.|13|TRBV12-3/TRBV12-4|TRBJ2-1|.
CASSTRLGNEQFF
TGTGCCAGCAGTACCCGACTAGGCAATGAGCAGTTCTTC
>.|18|TRBV27|TRBJ1-6|.
CASRSGGGISRRNSPLHF
TGTGCCAGCAGATCGGGGGGGGGAATCTCCCGAAGAAATTCACCCCTCCACTTT
>.|15|TRBV6-5|TRBJ2-3|TRBD2
CASSGYGGGPDTQYF
TGTGCCAGCAGCGGATACGGGGGGGGCCCAGATACGCAGTATTTT
>.|15|TRBV7-8|TRBJ1-5|.
CASSPLGGVGQPQHF
TGTGCCAGCAGCCCCCTCGGGGGTGTAGGTCAGCCCCAGCATTTT
>.|18|TRBV13|TRBJ2-1|TRBD1
CASSSSGQGSRSYNEQFF
TGTGCCAGCAGTTCGTCGGGACAGGGGAGCCGATCCTACAATGAGCAGTTCTTC
>.|15|TRBV5-6|TRBJ1-6|.
CASSSGGGPAPPLHF
TGTGCCAGCAGCAGCGGGGGGGGACCGGCTCCACCCCTCCACTTT